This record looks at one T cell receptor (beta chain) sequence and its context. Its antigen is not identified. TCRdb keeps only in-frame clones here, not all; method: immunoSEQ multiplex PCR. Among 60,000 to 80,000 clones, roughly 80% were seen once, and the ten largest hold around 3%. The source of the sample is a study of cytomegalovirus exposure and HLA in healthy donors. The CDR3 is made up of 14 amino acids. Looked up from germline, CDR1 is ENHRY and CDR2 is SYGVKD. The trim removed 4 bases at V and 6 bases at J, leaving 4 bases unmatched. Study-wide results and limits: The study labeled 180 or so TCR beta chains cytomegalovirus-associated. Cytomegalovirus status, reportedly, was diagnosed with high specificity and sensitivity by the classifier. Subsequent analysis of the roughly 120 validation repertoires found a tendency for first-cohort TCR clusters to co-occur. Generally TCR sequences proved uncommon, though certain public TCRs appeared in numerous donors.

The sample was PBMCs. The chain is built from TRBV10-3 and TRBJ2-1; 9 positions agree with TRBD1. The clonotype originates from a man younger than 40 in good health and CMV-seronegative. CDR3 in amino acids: CAISGDRVRNEQFF. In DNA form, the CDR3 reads TGTGCCATCAGTGGGGACAGGGTACGCAATGAGCAGTTCTTC.